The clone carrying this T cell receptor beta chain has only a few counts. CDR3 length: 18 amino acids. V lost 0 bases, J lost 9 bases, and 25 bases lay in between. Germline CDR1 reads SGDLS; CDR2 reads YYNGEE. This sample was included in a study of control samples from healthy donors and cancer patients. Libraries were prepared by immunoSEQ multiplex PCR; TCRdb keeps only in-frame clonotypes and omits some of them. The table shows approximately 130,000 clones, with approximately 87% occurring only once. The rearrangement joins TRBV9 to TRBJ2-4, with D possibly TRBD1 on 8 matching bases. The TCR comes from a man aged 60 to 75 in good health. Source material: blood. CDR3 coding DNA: TGTGCCAGCAGCGTAGCCCCGGGGGGTGACAGGGGCGCGATCATTCAGTACTTC. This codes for CASSVAPGGDRGAIIQYF.